This T cell receptor (beta chain) was sequenced for a study of blood T cell repertoires in COVID-19. Study-wide context: The origin of the acute and convalescent COVID-19 samples was the United States, Italy and Spain. From T cells, B-cell-depleted T cells, or PBMCs came the material, which was cDNA or gDNA.

CDR3 length equals 15 residues. Trimming cost V 4 bases and J 8 bases, with 15 bases left between them. Germline loops: CDR1 MDHEN, CDR2 SYDVKM. This clone was counted between two and nine times. Study processing details: Counts of nucleated cells, estimated from reference gene primer amplification, were obtained. Data came from immunoSEQ multiplex PCR; TCRdb stores just in-frame clones and leaves some out. V and J calls plus clone size are reproduced from that table; the DNA served to infer D and trimming. The table includes 250,000 or so clones, about 70% detected once. The clonotype originates from a woman over 75 with acute or convalescent COVID-19. Sequencing was done on a sample of peripheral blood. The chain joins TRBV28 to TRBJ1-6, with D possibly being TRBD1 (6 bases). CDR3 sequence reads: CASSSPQGRDSPLHF. The CDR3 DNA reads as TGTGCCAGCAGTTCTCCACAGGGACGGGATTCACCCCTCCACTTT.